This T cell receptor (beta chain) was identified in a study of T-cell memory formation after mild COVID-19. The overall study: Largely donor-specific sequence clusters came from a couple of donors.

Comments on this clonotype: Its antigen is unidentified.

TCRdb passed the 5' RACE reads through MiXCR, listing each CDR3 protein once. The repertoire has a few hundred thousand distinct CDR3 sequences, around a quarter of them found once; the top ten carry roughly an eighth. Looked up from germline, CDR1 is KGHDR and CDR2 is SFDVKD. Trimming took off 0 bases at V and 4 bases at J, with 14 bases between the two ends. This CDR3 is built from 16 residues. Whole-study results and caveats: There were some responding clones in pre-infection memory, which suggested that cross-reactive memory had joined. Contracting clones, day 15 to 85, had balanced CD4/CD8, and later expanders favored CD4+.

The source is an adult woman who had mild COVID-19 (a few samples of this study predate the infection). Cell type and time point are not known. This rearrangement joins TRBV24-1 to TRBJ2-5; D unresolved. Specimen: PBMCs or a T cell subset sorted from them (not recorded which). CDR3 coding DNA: TGTGCCACCAGTGATTTGTCGTCGGATTTAGGAGAGACCCAGTACTTC. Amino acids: CATSDLSSDLGETQYF.